The rows below give T cell receptor beta chains drawn from one sample of a study of identical twins. TCRdb re-called the 5' RACE reads through MiXCR, storing one row per CDR3 protein. The profile shows 540,000 or so distinct CDR3 sequences, more than 20% of them singletons. This sample was shared with a second study, whose subject was yellow fever vaccine responses in identical twins.

Sequences were obtained from CD4+ T cells sorted from blood. These TCRs come from a young woman in good health. Both conserved end residues are part of each CDR3. The D gene is left open where the match is weak. Some rows mark clone size as missing; the rest say once, few, many or name a class of expanded clone.

cdr3_nt,cdr3_aa,v_call,j_call,d_call,clone_size
TGTGCCAGCAGCTACCCGTCTGATCGGGAGCTGTTTTTT,CASSYPSDRELFF,TRBV7-9,TRBJ2-2,-,-
TGTGCCAGCAGCCCGACGCGGACAGGAGAGACCCAGTACTTC,CASSPTRTGETQYF,TRBV7-8,TRBJ2-5,TRBD1,-
TGTGCCAGCAGTTTCCGGGCTAACTATGGCTACACCTTC,CASSFRANYGYTF,TRBV12-3/TRBV12-4,TRBJ1-2,-,few
TGTGCCAGTGACGGAGCGTCTCGCTGGAAGGAGACCCAGTACTTC,CASDGASRWKETQYF,TRBV6-1,TRBJ2-5,-,few
TGTGCCAGCAGCTTAAGCGGGAGGGTGGGGGAGACCCAGTACTTC,CASSLSGRVGETQYF,TRBV7-8,TRBJ2-5,TRBD2,once
TGCAGCGTTGAAGAGGGCCGGGGGCTAGCGGCCTACAATGAGCAGTTCTTC,CSVEEGRGLAAYNEQFF,TRBV29-1,TRBJ2-1,-,few
TGTGCCAGCGACCACGGGGGGCAAGTCTACAATGAGCAGTTCTTC,CASDHGGQVYNEQFF,TRBV2,TRBJ2-1,-,-
TGTGCCAGCAGCCAAATGGGGGATGGCTACACCTTC,CASSQMGDGYTF,TRBV4-2,TRBJ1-2,-,few
TGTGCCAGCAGCCGCGGACAGGGTCCCTATGGCTACACCTTC,CASSRGQGPYGYTF,TRBV3-1,TRBJ1-2,TRBD1,-
TGTGCCAGCAGTGGTGCGGGACAGCGATACAATGAGCAGTTCTTC,CASSGAGQRYNEQFF,TRBV28,TRBJ2-1,-,few
TGTGCCAGCAGCCGGGACGGCAATCAGCCCCAGCATTTT,CASSRDGNQPQHF,TRBV7-9,TRBJ1-5,-,many
TGCGCCAGCAGGGACAGAGAGACCGGGGAGCTGTTTTTT,CASRDRETGELFF,TRBV5-1,TRBJ2-2,-,few
TGTGCCAGCTCCTCCAGGGGCAAGGATGAGCAGTTCTTC,CASSSRGKDEQFF,TRBV18,TRBJ2-1,-,-
TGTGCCAGCAGCTTAGGAGGGACACCTAATCAGCCCCAGCATTTT,CASSLGGTPNQPQHF,TRBV7-8,TRBJ1-5,-,few
TGTGCCAGCAGTACCCAGGGGCGAGAGACCCAGTACTTC,CASSTQGRETQYF,TRBV27,TRBJ2-5,-,-
TGCGCCAGCAGCTCCCCGGGGCTAACTTTCAATGAGCAGTTCTTC,CASSSPGLTFNEQFF,TRBV5-1,TRBJ2-1,-,-
TGCGCCAGCACCAAAGTAGCGGGGTACTACAATGAGCAGTTCTTC,CASTKVAGYYNEQFF,TRBV5-1,TRBJ2-1,TRBD2,-
TGTGCCAGCAGTTTCTGGGAGTCTGAAGGCACAGATACGCAGTATTTT,CASSFWESEGTDTQYF,TRBV12-3/TRBV12-4,TRBJ2-3,-,-
TGTGCCAGCTCAGACGGAAACTATCTAGCCAAAAACATTCAGTACTTC,CASSDGNYLAKNIQYF,TRBV7-8,TRBJ2-4,-,-
TGTGCCATCAGCCCCGGGCCTCCCCCTCAGCCCCAGCATTTT,CAISPGPPPQPQHF,TRBV10-3,TRBJ1-5,-,-
TGTGCTAGTGGTTTGTTCGCGGGGACCGGAAAGGGCTACACCTTC,CASGLFAGTGKGYTF,TRBV12-5,TRBJ1-2,-,-
TGTGCCAGCAGCTTAGTAAAGGGGGCGTGGAATGAGCAGTTCTTC,CASSLVKGAWNEQFF,TRBV7-2,TRBJ2-1,TRBD1,-
TGTGCCAGCAAGTCGACCGGGAGGACCTGGTCGGGGGAGCAGTACTTC,CASKSTGRTWSGEQYF,TRBV7-2,TRBJ2-7,TRBD2,-
TGCAGTGCTAGAGGTGGCGCAGGGACGAGGACCAATGAGCAGTTCTTC,CSARGGAGTRTNEQFF,TRBV20-1,TRBJ2-1,-,few
TGTGCCAGCAGCTTAGGCGGGAGGGATTACAATGAGCAGTTCTTC,CASSLGGRDYNEQFF,TRBV7-3,TRBJ2-1,TRBD2,many
TGTGCCAGTAGTATCTCCGCTAGCGGGAGGGCCAATGAGCAGTTCTTC,CASSISASGRANEQFF,TRBV19,TRBJ2-1,TRBD2,-
TGTGCCACCAGCTTCCTCAGGGTGGAGACCCAGTACTTC,CATSFLRVETQYF,TRBV15,TRBJ2-5,-,few
TGCAGTGACACCGGGGGTATTAACTATGGCTACACCTTC,CSDTGGINYGYTF,TRBV20-1,TRBJ1-2,-,few
TGTGCCAGCAGTTTCAAGGCCCCGGGACTAGCGGGGCAGAGCACAGATACGCAGTATTTT,CASSFKAPGLAGQSTDTQYF,TRBV27,TRBJ2-3,TRBD2,few
TGTGCCAGCAGCCACGGGACTCTTCGCACAGATACGCAGTATTTT,CASSHGTLRTDTQYF,TRBV3-1,TRBJ2-3,-,-
TGCAGTGCTAGTATCCAGCAGTCAAATGAGCAGTTCTTC,CSASIQQSNEQFF,TRBV20-1,TRBJ2-1,-,-
TGCAGTGCCGGGCCAGGGGGCTCTATGAATGAGCAGTTCTTC,CSAGPGGSMNEQFF,TRBV20-1,TRBJ2-1,TRBD1,few
TGTGCCAGCAGCCACTCCGCGGGGAATGAGCAGTTCTTC,CASSHSAGNEQFF,TRBV3-1,TRBJ2-1,-,few
TGTGCCAGCAGCGCATCAACGAGACAGGGGGCGGGAGAGACCCAGTACTTC,CASSASTRQGAGETQYF,TRBV9,TRBJ2-5,TRBD1,-
TGCGCCAGCAGTGAGTCTAGCCCTAACTATGGCTACACCTTC,CASSESSPNYGYTF,TRBV10-2,TRBJ1-2,-,-
TGTGCCAGCAAGGTTCGAGAGACCCAGTACTTC,CASKVRETQYF,TRBV2,TRBJ2-5,-,-